This entry is about one TCR beta chain. Generated by immunoSEQ multiplex PCR, the TCRdb table keeps only in-frame clones and is missing some. The table lists approximately 2,300,000 clones, 85% to 95% of them singletons. Only Caucasian adults living in Nashville, Tennessee made up the donor group. Into CD45RA+ naive and CD45RA-negative memory subsets, the CD4+ cells were split. The record originates from a study of shared clonotypes between healthy human individuals. The CDR3 loop spans 16 amino acids. Germline V gene data show CDR1 as MGHRA and CDR2 as YSYEKL. The germline V and J ends were trimmed by 3 bases and 0 bases, with 12 bases remaining between them.

The TCR was taken from a man younger than 30 in good health. Some clones in this sample may be carry-over from other donors' samples. The rearrangement uses TRBV4-1 and TRBJ1-5; D gene unclear. Specimen: naive CD4+ T cells from PBMCs. The subset denotes: CD45RA+ positively selected. This CDR3 reads CASSQGSAYSNQPQHF. Here the CDR3 DNA reads TGCGCCAGCAGCCAGGGCAGCGCGTATAGCAATCAGCCCCAGCATTTT.